This T cell receptor (beta chain) was recovered during a study of blood T cell repertoires in COVID-19. Across the whole study: Samples representing acute and convalescent COVID-19 were sourced from the United States, Italy and Spain. T cells, B-cell-depleted T cells, or PBMCs provided the cDNA or gDNA that served as material.

In the authors' workflow: Estimation of nucleated cell counts relied on the amplification of reference gene primers. Data came from immunoSEQ multiplex PCR; TCRdb stores just in-frame clones and leaves some out. V, J and clone size derive from that table, while D and trimming were established from the DNA sequence. This sample carries fewer than 200,000 clones, about 83% of them seen once, and the ten largest clones take roughly a fifth. Trimming removed 9 bases at V and 4 bases at J, with 16 bases between. The CDR3 spans 14 residues. Germline V gene lookup returns CDR1 MDHEN and CDR2 SYDVKM. The source of this sequence is an older woman who had recovered from COVID-19. The chain employs TRBV28 and TRBJ1-3; D is possibly TRBD1 (6 bases). Sequenced material: peripheral blood. CDR3 in DNA: TGTGCCAGTAAAGACGGGACACTCGGAAACACCATATATTTT. The encoded protein is CASKDGTLGNTIYF.